This T cell receptor beta chain came from a study of post-analysis software for immune sequencing data (dated by TCRdb to between 2015 and 2017). About the full investigation: The recorded disease courses included relapsing-remitting, secondary progressive and progressive-relapsing multiple sclerosis, and some patients had no subtype annotation. A subset of samples was prepared in parallel using single-end sample barcoding, then pooled and co-amplified after Illumina adapter ligation. The patient repertoires were set against around eleven previously published healthy control repertoires from donors whose ages ranged from 6 to 25 years.

Library preparation employed PCR. Sequencer: Illumina HiSeq 2500. To reduce PCR and sequencing biases, unique molecular identifiers were built into the TCR beta cDNA libraries. Roughly 0.5 million cDNA molecules were obtained per 1 to 10 million input T cells, so each molecule approximated one T cell. The same protocol used for the earlier healthy control dataset was applied to prepare and sequence the patient libraries. Samples belonging to the same batch were prepared together, multiplexed and sequenced on a shared HiSeq lane. The published analysis was carried out like this. MIGEC handled the raw barcoded reads, throwing out single-read molecular identifier groups before consensus assembly and CDR3 extraction. VDJtools was used for post-analysis of the clonotype tables, with diversity normalized by down-sampling every dataset to the smallest sample size. To correct batch-related cross-sample contamination, repertoire overlap clustering matched CDR3 amino acid sequences but not nucleotide sequences. TCRdb handled the public reads itself, with Q25 trimming in fastp and clone calling in MiXCR, and kept productive beta chains. CDR3 protein sequences are deduplicated, and each keeps its most common genes and DNA. The V and J calls were determined by TCRdb, not by the authors. The sample table shows over 700,000 distinct CDR3 sequences, and roughly 27% are seen once. Around 0.56% of the sample is in the top ten clones.

To demonstrate the VDJtools post-analysis software, the study profiled TCR beta repertoires from the peripheral blood of about 13 young patients with multiple sclerosis. Multiple sclerosis patients were children and adolescents aged about 6 to 17 years. This clonotype was seen only a few times. Its specific antigen is unknown. No base quality values were provided; no much bigger clone lies one nucleotide off. Overall study outcomes, separate from this receptor: When samples were clustered directly using the F measure, samples prepared in the same batch co-clustered strongly, which prompted a batch-effect correction. Multiple sclerosis patients had significantly lower normalized Chao1 diversity than controls, a result that suggests substantial peripheral T-cell clonal expansion. The control group was slightly older than the multiple sclerosis patient group.

The clonotype was recovered from a girl aged 5-17 years with multiple sclerosis. Sequencing input: blood.

The DNA sequence is as follows: TGTGCCAGCAGAAGTGCCGGGGATACGCAGTATTTT. Its protein reads: CASRSAGDTQYF. The sequence links TRBV3-1 to TRBJ2-3, with the identity of the D gene unclear. Including cysteine and phenylalanine, the CDR3 has 12 amino acids. The only DNA kept is the CDR3, 36 bases in frame from the first base. V is clipped by 6 bases and J by 6 bases, and the sequence between their germline boundaries is 10 bases long. Taken from the germline V gene (reference sequence), the CDR1 and CDR2 loops are LGHDT and YNNKEL.